The next 26 T cell receptor beta chains were all read from a single sample in a study of patients and donors after allogeneic stem cell transplantation. MiXCR, applied by TCRdb to the RT-PCR reads, yields one record per CDR3 protein. The table has about 960,000 distinct CDR3 sequences, approximately 18% seen once. Sequencing was carried out using blood, either unsorted or a sorted T cell fraction (not recorded which). These TCRs come from a human donor who was either an allogeneic HSCT recipient or a stem cell or donor lymphocyte infusion donor (not recorded which). It is not recorded whose cells these are; they may come from a transplant donor.

This clonotype was seen more than once but under ten times. The chain combines TRBV5-1 with TRBJ2-1; D might be TRBD1 (6 bases). CDR1 is SGHRS and CDR2 is YFSETQ in the germline V gene. The CDR3 sequence is 15 residues long. Trimming cost V 4 bases and J 1 base, with 12 bases left between them. This CDR3 is CASSHGTKSYNEQFF. The CDR3 nucleotides read TGCGCCAGCAGCCATGGGACAAAATCCTACAATGAGCAGTTCTTC.

This clonotype was observed a handful of times. The chain recombines TRBV12-3 or TRBV12-4 with TRBJ2-2; D remains ambiguous. The ends were cut back, 1 base at V and 3 bases at J, with 6 bases in the middle. This CDR3 contains 14 residues. CDR3 loop: CASSLVLDTGELFF. The CDR3 coding sequence is TGTGCCAGCAGTTTAGTTCTCGACACCGGGGAGCTGTTTTTT.

This clonotype has just a few counts. The genes are TRBV4-2 and TRBJ2-3; TRBD2 matches at 13 bases. J lost 5 bases, V lost 0 bases, and 11 bases had no gene match. The CDR3 has 19 residues. Looked up from germline, CDR1 is LGHNA and CDR2 is YNFKEQ. The CDR3, as DNA: TGTGCCAGCAGCCAAGATCCCCTACTAGCGGGGGGGCAGGGAGATACGCAGTATTTT. Protein: CASSQDPLLAGGQGDTQYF.

The V gene is TRBV6-5, the J gene TRBJ2-3, with D tentatively TRBD1 (6 bases). This CDR3 has 15 residues. Trimming shortened V by 0 bases and J by 6 bases, and 13 bases separated the two germline ends. Per the germline V gene, CDR1 is MNHEY and CDR2 is SVGAGI. The chain's CDR3 is CASSYSGQGKDTQYF. The CDR3 DNA sequence: TGTGCCAGCAGTTACTCGGGGCAGGGGAAGGATACGCAGTATTTT.

The chain couples TRBV9 to TRBJ1-6, with D unresolved. Trimming took off 0 bases at V and 7 bases at J, with 11 bases between the two ends. Germline CDR1 reads SGDLS; CDR2 reads YYNGEE. The CDR3 is 15 residues long. The CDR3 reads CASSVENGLNSPLHF. Here the CDR3 DNA reads TGTGCCAGCAGCGTAGAAAACGGATTAAATTCACCCCTCCACTTT.

This clonotype occurred a few times. V and J are TRBV20-1 and TRBJ2-5; D perhaps matches TRBD2 (6 bases). The CDR3 totals 12 residues. Trimming left V 5 bases short and J 4 bases short, with 11 bases between. Germline V gives CDR1 DFQATT, CDR2 SNEGSKA (reference sequence). In DNA form, the CDR3 reads TGCAGTGCTCCCGGGGGAGGAGAGACCCAGTACTTC. It yields the protein CSAPGGGETQYF.

This clonotype has more than one count but fewer than ten. CDR3 DNA sequence: TGTGCCAGCAGTTTTCCAGCGGGAGGACCTTACAATGAGCAGTTCTTC. Translation gives CASSFPAGGPYNEQFF. The V and J genes are TRBV12-3 or TRBV12-4 and TRBJ2-1, with 9 bases fitting TRBD2. This CDR3 contains 16 residues. Unmatched junction bases numbered 7, after V lost 3 bases and J lost 4 bases.

This chain joins TRBV27 and TRBJ2-1, with D possibly called TRBD1 or TRBD2 (5 bases each). V shed 3 bases and J shed 9 bases, with 15 bases lying between them. This CDR3 spans 14 amino acids. Germline values: CDR1 MNHEY, CDR2 SMNVEV (reference sequence). DNA for the CDR3: TGTGCCAGCAGTTTTAGGGACCAGAGGATTGAGCAGTTCTTC. Amino acid sequence: CASSFRDQRIEQFF.

This clonotype was recorded a few times. The chain recombines TRBV6-1 with TRBJ2-2; TRBD2 matches 12 bases. The CDR3 loop spans 18 amino acids. The V segment lost 5 bases and the J segment 4 bases; nucleotides outside the gene matches: 11. The germline V gene has CDR1 MNHNS and CDR2 SASEGT. CDR3 sequence: CASSKPLAGGPGTGELFF. The DNA for the CDR3 is TGTGCCAGCAGTAAGCCCCTAGCGGGGGGGCCGGGCACCGGGGAGCTGTTTTTT.

This clonotype was detected a few times. V usage is TRBV6-6 and J usage is TRBJ1-1; TRBD1 matches 10 bases. The J segment lost 12 bases and the V segment lost 6 bases, leaving 10 bases of the junction unmatched. The CDR3 totals 13 residues. Germline-derived CDR1 and CDR2 are MNHNY and SVGAGI (reference sequence). CDR3 sequence reads: CASSPREGQGTFF. Written as DNA, the CDR3 is TGTGCCAGCAGCCCCCGGGAGGGACAGGGGACTTTCTTT.

The sample holds a few counts of this clonotype. A junction end diverges from the germline sequence, so it may reflect a read error. V usage is TRBV30 and J usage is TRBJ2-2; D is uncertain. Germline lookup yields CDR1 GTSNPN and CDR2 SVGIG (reference sequence). This CDR3 spans 11 amino acids. The CDR3 DNA is TGTGCCTACCTAAACAGCGGGGAGCTGTTTTTT. Its protein is CAYLNSGELFF.

J is TRBJ2-1 and V is TRBV5-1, with 8 bases identical to TRBD2. V shed 4 bases and J 13 bases; nucleotides not matched to a gene: 10. The CDR3 has 13 residues. Germline loops: CDR1 SGHRS, CDR2 YFSETQ. In DNA, the CDR3 is TGCGCCAGCAGCGACTCCGGGACTAGGCATCAGTTCTTC. Translation: CASSDSGTRHQFF.

The chain recombines TRBV5-4 with TRBJ2-1, with TRBD2 matching 15 bases. The CDR3 has 19 amino acids. Germline lookup yields CDR1 SGHNT and CDR2 YYREEE (reference sequence). Trimming took 0 bases from V and 0 from J; bases not matched to a gene: 4. CDR3 region: CASSLDWGLAGGSYNEQFF. CDR3 nucleotides: TGTGCCAGCAGCTTGGATTGGGGACTAGCGGGAGGCTCCTACAATGAGCAGTTCTTC. The variable domain in full, completed from reference TRBV5-4 and TRBJ2-1, reads ETGVTQSPTHLIKTRGQQVTLRCSSQSGHNTVSWYQQALGQGPQFIFQYYREEENGRGNFPPRFSGLQFPNYSSELNVNALELDDSALYLCASSLDWGLAGGSYNEQFFGPGTRLTVL.

The V and J genes are TRBV6-5 and TRBJ1-2; TRBD1 matches at 9 bases. Trimming cost V 0 bases and J 0 bases; bases outside gene matches: 11. CDR1 is MNHEY, CDR2 SVGAGI, per germline. CDR3 length equals 19 residues. The CDR3 reads CASSYSRPGTGKPNYGYTF. CDR3 DNA: TGTGCCAGCAGTTACTCACGTCCAGGGACAGGGAAGCCTAACTATGGCTACACCTTC.

The chain is built from TRBV3-1 and TRBJ2-2; 9 bases map to TRBD1. The germline gives CDR1 LGHDT, CDR2 YNNKEL (reference sequence). The CDR3 runs 18 residues. V lost 3 bases and J lost 0; bases outside the gene matches: 8. In DNA form, the CDR3 reads TGTGCCAGCAGCCACTGGGACAGGGAGGGACCGAACACCGGGGAGCTGTTTTTT. Translated, it gives CASSHWDREGPNTGELFF.

This chain connects TRBV12-3 or TRBV12-4 to TRBJ2-1; 10 bases match TRBD2. There are 16 residues in the CDR3. The trim removed 5 bases at V and 4 bases at J, leaving 8 bases unmatched. The CDR3 DNA is TGTGCCAGCAGTGCCGGGACTAGCGAATCTTACAATGAGCAGTTCTTC. Amino acid sequence: CASSAGTSESYNEQFF.

The chain employs TRBV6-1 and TRBJ1-3; TRBD1 matches 9 bases. The CDR3 contains 15 residues. The germline V gene encodes CDR1 MNHNS and CDR2 SASEGT. The V segment lost 6 bases and the J segment 4 bases; nucleotides outside the gene matches: 7. Here the CDR3 DNA reads TGTGCCAGCAGCCCGGGACAGGGCTACGGAAACACCATATATTTT. Translated, it gives CASSPGQGYGNTIYF.

Only a few counts were recorded for this clonotype. The chain has TRBV15 and TRBJ2-7; 7 nucleotides line up with TRBD2. The CDR3 is 15 residues long. V lost 0 bases to trimming and J lost 2 bases; unmatched junction nucleotides: 4. The germline CDR1 and CDR2 sequences are LNHNV and YYDKDF (reference sequence). CDR3 nucleotide sequence: TGTGCCACCAGCAGAGACAGCGGGATCCCCTACGAGCAGTACTTC. It yields the protein CATSRDSGIPYEQYF. Combining the CDR3 with reference TRBV15 and TRBJ2-7 gives the whole variable domain DAMVIQNPRYQVTQFGKPVTLSCSQTLNHNVMYWYQQKSSQAPKLLFHYYDKDFNNEADTPDNFQSRRPNTSFCFLDIRSPGLGDTAMYLCATSRDSGIPYEQYFGPGTRLTVT.

A few counts support this clonotype. In DNA, the CDR3 is TGTGCCAGCAGCCCCCAAAAAAATTCACCCCTCCACTTT. The encoded protein is CASSPQKNSPLHF. The chain combines TRBV12-3 or TRBV12-4 with TRBJ1-6; the D is unclear. This CDR3 comprises 13 residues. V was trimmed by 6 bases and J by 7 bases, leaving 10 bases between them.

This clonotype was counted at least ten times. The chain combines TRBV12-3 or TRBV12-4 with TRBJ2-1; 10 bases map to TRBD2. The CDR3 spans 17 residues. The V segment lost 5 bases and the J segment 1 base; nucleotides outside the gene matches: 8. The CDR3 DNA follows: TGTGCCAGCAGTACGCGGACTAGCGGCTCATCCTACAATGAGCAGTTCTTC. As protein: CASSTRTSGSSYNEQFF.

This chain connects TRBV6-1 to TRBJ2-7; D may correspond to TRBD1 or TRBD2 (5 bases each). The V gene's germline CDR1 is MNHNS and CDR2 SASEGT. The CDR3 runs to 13 residues. V lost 6 bases, J lost 1 base, and 10 bases lay in between. CDR3 sequence reads: CASRGTASYEQYF. The CDR3 coding sequence is TGTGCCAGCAGGGGGACGGCTTCCTACGAGCAGTACTTC.

The table lists this clonotype with a few counts. CDR3 nucleotides: TGTGCCAGCAGCTCGTGGGGGCTCTCTGGAAACACCATATATTTT. It specifies CASSSWGLSGNTIYF. V usage is TRBV7-2 and J usage is TRBJ1-3; D might be TRBD1 (6 bases). Trimming stripped 4 bases from V and 0 bases from J, with 10 bases between. Germline V gene sequence: CDR1 SGHTA, CDR2 FQGNSA. The CDR3 spans 15 residues.

The chain has TRBV30 and TRBJ2-5, with 10 bases fitting TRBD1. CDR1 and CDR2 from the germline V gene are GTSNPN and SVGIG (reference sequence). With 8 bases clipped from V and 5 bases from J, the junction kept 5 bases outside the gene matches. The CDR3 has 12 amino acids. The CDR3 loop is CAVDRGVETQYF. The CDR3 nucleotides read TGTGCCGTGGACAGGGGGGTGGAGACCCAGTACTTC.

This clonotype showed up just a few times. The chain uses TRBV5-1 and TRBJ2-3; TRBD2 is a possible D gene (6 bases). CDR3 length: 18 amino acids. Germline V gives CDR1 SGHRS, CDR2 YFSETQ. Deletions cut 0 bases from V and 1 base from J, with 18 bases between. CDR3 coding DNA: TGCGCCAGCAGCTTGGCCGGATCGGGGGAACCCCGCACAGATACGCAGTATTTT. It encodes CASSLAGSGEPRTDTQYF.

This clonotype appeared once. This chain uses TRBV5-1 with TRBJ2-7; a weak D match, TRBD1 (5 bases). The CDR3 sequence is 16 residues long. Trimming took 1 base from V and 1 from J, leaving 15 bases between them. Germline loops: CDR1 SGHRS, CDR2 YFSETQ. CDR3 DNA: TGCGCCAGCAGCTTGCGCGCGGCAGGGAAGTCCTACGAGCAGTACTTC. It yields the protein CASSLRAAGKSYEQYF.

This clonotype was seen many times. The rearrangement joins TRBV29-1 to TRBJ2-1; 10 bases map to TRBD1. The CDR3 has 15 residues. From germline, CDR1 is SQVTM and CDR2 ANQGSEA. This chain's CDR3 is CNPSGGTGVYNEQFF. The CDR3 nucleotides read TGCAACCCATCAGGGGGGACAGGGGTCTACAATGAGCAGTTCTTC.